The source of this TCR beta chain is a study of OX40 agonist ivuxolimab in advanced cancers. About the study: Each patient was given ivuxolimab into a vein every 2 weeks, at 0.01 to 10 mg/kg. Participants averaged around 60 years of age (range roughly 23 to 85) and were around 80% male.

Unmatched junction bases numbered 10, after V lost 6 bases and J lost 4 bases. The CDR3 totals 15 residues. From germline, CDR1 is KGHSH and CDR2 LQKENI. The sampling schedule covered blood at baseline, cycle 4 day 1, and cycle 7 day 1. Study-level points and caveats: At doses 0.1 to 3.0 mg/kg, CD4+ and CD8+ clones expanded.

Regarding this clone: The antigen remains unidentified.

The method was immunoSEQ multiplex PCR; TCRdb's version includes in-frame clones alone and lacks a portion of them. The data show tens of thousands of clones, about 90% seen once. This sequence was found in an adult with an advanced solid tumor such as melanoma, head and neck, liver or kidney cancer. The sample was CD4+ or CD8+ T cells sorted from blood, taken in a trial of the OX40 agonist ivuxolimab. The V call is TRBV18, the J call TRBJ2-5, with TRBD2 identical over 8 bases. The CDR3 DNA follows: TGTGCCAGCTCCGAAATCGCCCGGGAGGGAGAGACCCAGTACTTC. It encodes CASSEIAREGETQYF.